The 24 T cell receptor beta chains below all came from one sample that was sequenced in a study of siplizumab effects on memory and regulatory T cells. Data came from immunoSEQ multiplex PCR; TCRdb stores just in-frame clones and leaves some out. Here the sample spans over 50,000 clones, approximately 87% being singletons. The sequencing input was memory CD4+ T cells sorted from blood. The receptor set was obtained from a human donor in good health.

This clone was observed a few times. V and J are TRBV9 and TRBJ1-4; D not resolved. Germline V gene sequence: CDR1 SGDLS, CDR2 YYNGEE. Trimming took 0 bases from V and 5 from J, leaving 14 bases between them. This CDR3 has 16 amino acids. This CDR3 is CASSVGVANTNEKLFF. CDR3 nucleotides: TGTGCCAGCAGCGTAGGTGTAGCCAATACCAATGAAAAACTGTTTTTT.

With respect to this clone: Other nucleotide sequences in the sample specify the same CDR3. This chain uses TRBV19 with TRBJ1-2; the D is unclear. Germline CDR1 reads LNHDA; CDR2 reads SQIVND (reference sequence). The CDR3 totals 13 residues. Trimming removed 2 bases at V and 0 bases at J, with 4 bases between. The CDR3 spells CASSINPNYGYTF. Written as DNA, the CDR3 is TGTGCCAGTAGTATAAATCCTAACTATGGCTACACCTTC. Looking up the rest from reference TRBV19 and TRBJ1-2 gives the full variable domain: DGGITQSPKYLFRKEGQNVTLSCEQNLNHDAMYWYRQDPGQGLRLIYYSQIVNDFQKGDIAEGYSVSREKKESFPLTVTSAQKNPTAFYLCASSINPNYGYTFGSGTRLTVV.

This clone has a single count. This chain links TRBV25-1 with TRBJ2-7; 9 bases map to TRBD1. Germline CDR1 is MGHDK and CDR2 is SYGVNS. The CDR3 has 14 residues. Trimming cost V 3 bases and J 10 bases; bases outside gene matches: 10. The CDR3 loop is CASSDPGQGKVQYF. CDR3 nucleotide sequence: TGTGCCAGCAGTGATCCCGGACAGGGGAAAGTACAGTACTTC.

CDR3 sequence (DNA): TGTGCCAGCAGTGAACACATCGCAACTAATGAAAAACTGTTTTTT. Amino acids: CASSEHIATNEKLFF. The chain combines TRBV6-1 with TRBJ1-4; D not resolved. Between the trimmed V and J ends, which lost 2 bases and 0 bases, there was a span of 7 bases. CDR1 MNHNS and CDR2 SASEGT come from the germline V gene. The CDR3 loop spans 15 amino acids.

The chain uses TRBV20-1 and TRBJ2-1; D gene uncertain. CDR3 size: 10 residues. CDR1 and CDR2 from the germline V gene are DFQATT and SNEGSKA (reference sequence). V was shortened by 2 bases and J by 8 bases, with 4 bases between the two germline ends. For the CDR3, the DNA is TGCAGTGCTAGACTGCATGAGCAGTTCTTC. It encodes CSARLHEQFF.

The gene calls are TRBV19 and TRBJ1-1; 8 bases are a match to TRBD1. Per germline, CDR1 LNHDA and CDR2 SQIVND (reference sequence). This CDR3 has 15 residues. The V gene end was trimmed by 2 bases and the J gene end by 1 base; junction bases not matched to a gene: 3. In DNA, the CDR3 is TGTGCCAGTAGTATACAGGGGGCAAGGAACACTGAAGCTTTCTTT. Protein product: CASSIQGARNTEAFF.

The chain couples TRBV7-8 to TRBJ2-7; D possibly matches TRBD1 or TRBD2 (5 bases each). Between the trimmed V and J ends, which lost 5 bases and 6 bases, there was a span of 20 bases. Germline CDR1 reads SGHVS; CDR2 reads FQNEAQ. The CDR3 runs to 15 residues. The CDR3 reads CASSNWDARTPEQYF. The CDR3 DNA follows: TGTGCCAGCAGCAACTGGGACGCAAGGACGCCCGAGCAGTACTTC.

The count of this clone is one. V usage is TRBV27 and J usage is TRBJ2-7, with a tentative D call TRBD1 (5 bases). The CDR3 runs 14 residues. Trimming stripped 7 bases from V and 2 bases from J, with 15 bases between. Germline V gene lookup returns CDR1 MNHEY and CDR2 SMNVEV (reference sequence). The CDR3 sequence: CASTRRIGAYEQYF. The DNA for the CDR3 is TGTGCCAGCACCCGTCGTATAGGGGCCTACGAGCAGTACTTC.

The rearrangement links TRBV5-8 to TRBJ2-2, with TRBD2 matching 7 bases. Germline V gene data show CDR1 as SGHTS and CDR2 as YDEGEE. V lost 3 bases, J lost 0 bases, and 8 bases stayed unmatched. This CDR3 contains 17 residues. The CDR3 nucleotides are TGTGCCAGCAGCTCTCCGGGACTAAAAACGAACACCGGGGAGCTGTTTTTT. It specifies CASSSPGLKTNTGELFF.

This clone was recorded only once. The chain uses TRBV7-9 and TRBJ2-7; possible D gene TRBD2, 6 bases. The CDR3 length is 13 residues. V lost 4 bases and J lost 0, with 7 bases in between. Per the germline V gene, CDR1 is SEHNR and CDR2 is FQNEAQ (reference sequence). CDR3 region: CASSSGGSYEQYF. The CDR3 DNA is TGTGCCAGCAGCTCCGGGGGCTCCTACGAGCAGTACTTC.

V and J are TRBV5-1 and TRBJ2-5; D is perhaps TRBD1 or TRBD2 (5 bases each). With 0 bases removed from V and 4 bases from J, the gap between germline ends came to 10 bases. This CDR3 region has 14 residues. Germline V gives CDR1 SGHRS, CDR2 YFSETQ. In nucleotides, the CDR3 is TGCGCCAGCAGCTTGGGGGACGGTGGAGAGACCCAGTACTTC. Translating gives CASSLGDGGETQYF.

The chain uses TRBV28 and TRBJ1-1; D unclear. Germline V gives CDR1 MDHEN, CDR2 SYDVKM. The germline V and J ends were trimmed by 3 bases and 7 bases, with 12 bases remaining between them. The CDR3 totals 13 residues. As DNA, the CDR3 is TGTGCCAGCAGTTTGGGCAATTTGGATGAAGCTTTCTTT. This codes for CASSLGNLDEAFF. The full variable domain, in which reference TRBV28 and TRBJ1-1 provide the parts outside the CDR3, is DVKVTQSSRYLVKRTGEKVFLECVQDMDHENMFWYRQDPGLGLRLIYFSYDVKMKEKGDIPEGYSVSREKKERFSLILESASTNQTSMYLCASSLGNLDEAFFGQGTRLTVV.

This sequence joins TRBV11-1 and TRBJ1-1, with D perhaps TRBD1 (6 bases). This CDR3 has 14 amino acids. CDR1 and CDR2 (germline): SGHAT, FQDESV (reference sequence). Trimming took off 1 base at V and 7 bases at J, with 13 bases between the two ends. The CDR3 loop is CASSLGGHLLEAFF. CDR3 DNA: TGTGCCAGCAGCTTAGGGGGGCACTTACTTGAAGCTTTCTTT.

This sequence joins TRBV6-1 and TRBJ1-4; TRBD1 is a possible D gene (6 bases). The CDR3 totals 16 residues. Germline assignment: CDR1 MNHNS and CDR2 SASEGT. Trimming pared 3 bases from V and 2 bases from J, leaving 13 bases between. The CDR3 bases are TGTGCCAGCAGTGATGGTAGGGGGACGACTAATGAAAAACTGTTTTTT. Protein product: CASSDGRGTTNEKLFF.

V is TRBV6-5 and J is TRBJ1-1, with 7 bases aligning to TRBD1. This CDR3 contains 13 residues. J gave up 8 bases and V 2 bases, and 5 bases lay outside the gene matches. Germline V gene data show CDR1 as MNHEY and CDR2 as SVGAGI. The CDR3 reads CASSYRGQREAFF. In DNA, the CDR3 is TGTGCCAGCAGTTACCGGGGACAGCGGGAAGCTTTCTTT.

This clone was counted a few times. The DNA of the CDR3 is TGTGCCAGCAGCCCCCGGGGGGGTACGCAGTATTTT. Translated, it gives CASSPRGGTQYF. The chain has TRBV7-8 and TRBJ2-3, with 8 bases identical to TRBD2. After removal of 5 bases from V and 8 bases from J, the junction contained 3 bases not matched to a gene. Germline-derived CDR1 and CDR2 are SGHVS and FQNEAQ. The CDR3 has 12 amino acids.

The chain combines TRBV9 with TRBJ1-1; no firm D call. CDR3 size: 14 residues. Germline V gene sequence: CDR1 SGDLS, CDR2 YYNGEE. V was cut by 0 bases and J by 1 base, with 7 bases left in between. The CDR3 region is CASSVGEWNTEAFF. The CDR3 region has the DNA TGTGCCAGCAGCGTAGGAGAATGGAACACTGAAGCTTTCTTT.

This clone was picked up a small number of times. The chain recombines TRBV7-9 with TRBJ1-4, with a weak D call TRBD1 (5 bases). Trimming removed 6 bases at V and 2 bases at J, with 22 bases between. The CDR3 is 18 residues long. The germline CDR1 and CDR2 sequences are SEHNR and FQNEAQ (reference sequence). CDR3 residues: CASSFDGDFGLTNEKLFF. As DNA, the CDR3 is TGTGCCAGCAGTTTTGACGGGGACTTTGGCTTGACTAATGAAAAACTGTTTTTT. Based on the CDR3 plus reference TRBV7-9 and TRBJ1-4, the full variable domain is DTGVSQNPRHKITKRGQNVTFRCDPISEHNRLYWYRQTLGQGPEFLTYFQNEAQLEKSRLLSDRFSAERPKGSFSTLEIQRTEQGDSAMYLCASSFDGDFGLTNEKLFFGSGTQLSVL.

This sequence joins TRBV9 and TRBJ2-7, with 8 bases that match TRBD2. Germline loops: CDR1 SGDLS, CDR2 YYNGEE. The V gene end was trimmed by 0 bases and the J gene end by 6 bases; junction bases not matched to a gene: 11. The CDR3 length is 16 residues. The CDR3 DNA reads TGTGCCAGCAGCGTAGCTTCGGGAGGGCCTCCTGGCGAGCAGTACTTC. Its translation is CASSVASGGPPGEQYF.

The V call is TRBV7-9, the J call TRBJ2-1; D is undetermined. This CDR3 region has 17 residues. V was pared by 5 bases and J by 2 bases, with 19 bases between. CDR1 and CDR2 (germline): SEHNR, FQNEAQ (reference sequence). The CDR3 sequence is CASSTRTAKMTYNEQFF. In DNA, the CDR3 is TGTGCCAGCAGCACCCGGACGGCGAAAATGACCTACAATGAGCAGTTCTTC. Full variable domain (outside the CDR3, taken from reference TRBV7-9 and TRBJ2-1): DTGVSQNPRHKITKRGQNVTFRCDPISEHNRLYWYRQTLGQGPEFLTYFQNEAQLEKSRLLSDRFSAERPKGSFSTLEIQRTEQGDSAMYLCASSTRTAKMTYNEQFFGPGTRLTVL.

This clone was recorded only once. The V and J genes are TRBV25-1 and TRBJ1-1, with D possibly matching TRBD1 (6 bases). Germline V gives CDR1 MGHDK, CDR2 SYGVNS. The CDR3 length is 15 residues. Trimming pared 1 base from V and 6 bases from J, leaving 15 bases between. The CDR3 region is CASSESGGSRAEAFF. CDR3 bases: TGTGCCAGCAGTGAATCGGGGGGCTCCAGAGCTGAAGCTTTCTTT. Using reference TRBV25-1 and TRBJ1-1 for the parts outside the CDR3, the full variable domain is EADIYQTPRYLVIGTGKKITLECSQTMGHDKMYWYQQDPGMELHLIHYSYGVNSTEKGDLSSESTVSRIRTEHFPLTLESARPSHTSQYLCASSESGGSRAEAFFGQGTRLTVV.

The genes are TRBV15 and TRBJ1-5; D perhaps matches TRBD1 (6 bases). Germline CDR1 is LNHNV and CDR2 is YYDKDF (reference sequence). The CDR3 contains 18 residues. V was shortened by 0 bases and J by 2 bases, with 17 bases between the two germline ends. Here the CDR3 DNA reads TGTGCCACCAGCAGAGATCCGGGGGACAAGGGCGGCAATCAGCCCCAGCATTTT. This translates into CATSRDPGDKGGNQPQHF.

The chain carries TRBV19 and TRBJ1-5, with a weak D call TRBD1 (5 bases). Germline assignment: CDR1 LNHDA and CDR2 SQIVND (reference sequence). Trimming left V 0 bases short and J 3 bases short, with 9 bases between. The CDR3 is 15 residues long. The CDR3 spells CASSIDRGNNQPQHF. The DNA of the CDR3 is TGTGCCAGTAGTATAGATCGGGGGAACAATCAGCCCCAGCATTTT.

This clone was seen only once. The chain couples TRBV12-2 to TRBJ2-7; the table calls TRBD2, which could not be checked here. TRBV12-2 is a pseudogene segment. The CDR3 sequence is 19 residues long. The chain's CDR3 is CASRLAGLAGAFYSYEQYF. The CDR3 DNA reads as TGTGCAAGTCGCTTAGCCGGACTAGCGGGCGCTTTTTACTCCTACGAGCAGTACTTC.